These T cell receptor beta chains were read from a single sample in a study of CD8 T cells in ankylosing spondylitis. TCRdb reprocessed the 5' RACE reads with MiXCR, giving one entry per CDR3 protein. This repertoire shows 150,000 to 200,000 distinct CDR3 sequences, roughly 13% found once; its top ten account for roughly 11%. Sequencing was performed on blood, either unsorted or a sorted T cell fraction (not recorded which). These receptors came from a female donor with ankylosing spondylitis or in good health (not recorded which). Each CDR3 is given with its conserved first and last residue. The order of the fields is CDR3 protein, J gene, V gene.

CAIGLAGEFGQFF TRBJ2-1 TRBV2
CASSQNPGSYEQYF TRBJ2-7 TRBV3-1
CASRRAKSSYEQYF TRBJ2-7 TRBV28
CASSEPNTGELFF TRBJ2-2 TRBV2
CASSPKGRDTQYF TRBJ2-3 TRBV12-3/TRBV12-4
CASSLGGPIYF TRBJ1-3 TRBV11-2
CAWSPPSGRRSGDTETFF TRBJ1-1 TRBV30
CASSLAGLAGGNSYEQYF TRBJ2-7 TRBV12-3/TRBV12-4
CASSYAEVSTDTQYF TRBJ2-3 TRBV6-2/TRBV6-3
CASSIPGNYEQYF TRBJ2-7 TRBV19
CASSQRISRGVRLEQFF TRBJ2-1 TRBV3-1
CASSRTTYSYEQYF TRBJ2-7 TRBV3-1
CSAGPLGQESYEQYF TRBJ2-7 TRBV20-1
CASSSGGVRTDTQYF TRBJ2-3 TRBV7-3
CSARDWASGETQYF TRBJ2-5 TRBV20-1
CASSEDWPWGEQFF TRBJ2-1 TRBV2
CASRPGVSNQPQHF TRBJ1-5 TRBV12-3/TRBV12-4
CATSDLLAGGENEQFF TRBJ2-1 TRBV24-1
CSFLDTEAFF TRBJ1-1 TRBV29-1
CATPTSGRENEQFF TRBJ2-1 TRBV7-3
CASIFRQGAYEQYF TRBJ2-7 TRBV6-5
CASFGTEKNIQYF TRBJ2-4 TRBV28
CASSFTGYEQFF TRBJ2-1 TRBV5-1
CASSQFAGAASGNTIYF TRBJ1-3 TRBV4-3
CASSPDDSNTGELFF TRBJ2-2 TRBV5-1
CASSLSADNNQPQHF TRBJ1-5 TRBV7-2
CAWIAPGANVLTF TRBJ2-6 TRBV30
CSARDLVNEQFF TRBJ2-1 TRBV20-1
CASSPYPRGGELFF TRBJ2-2 TRBV7-2
CSAGRGTGGSYEQYF TRBJ2-7 TRBV20-1
CSASEGVGDNSPLHF TRBJ1-6 TRBV20-1
CASSGPYEQYF TRBJ2-7 TRBV6-2/TRBV6-3
CASMRTGKDSPLHF TRBJ1-6 TRBV11-1
CASSQYRGDSTNEKLFF TRBJ1-4 TRBV4-3
CASSSAGGLTDTQYF TRBJ2-3 TRBV12-3/TRBV12-4
CSARPPDSLNQPQHF TRBJ1-5 TRBV20-1
CAGSQGGNTGELFF TRBJ2-2 TRBV3-1
CASSFPAGGSYEQYF TRBJ2-7 TRBV12-3/TRBV12-4
CSARRQTSAYNEQFF TRBJ2-1 TRBV20-1
CASSAHEGGNEKLFF TRBJ1-4 TRBV2
CASRPLSGANYGYTF TRBJ1-2 TRBV27
CASSTTLAGAFLDTQYF TRBJ2-3 TRBV10-2
CASSYDSGPGELFF TRBJ2-2 TRBV9
CASSYTEAVGGSTGELFF TRBJ2-2 TRBV6-2/TRBV6-3
CASSLRRTGGYNEQFF TRBJ2-1 TRBV5-6
CASTRTGVIQYF TRBJ2-4 TRBV12-3/TRBV12-4
CASSQWYGGNSNQPQHF TRBJ1-5 TRBV4-1
CASSLMGLAGNNEQFF TRBJ2-1 TRBV7-3
CASSPDSNSYEQYF TRBJ2-7 TRBV7-2
CSATTGFGGYTF TRBJ1-2 TRBV20-1
CASSPHGGTSTDTQYF TRBJ2-3 TRBV5-1
CATSDISGGSADTQYF TRBJ2-3 TRBV24-1
CASSFPGGSYEQYF TRBJ2-7 TRBV7-2
CASSSPREPNTGELFF TRBJ2-2 TRBV5-1
CASSPRDRPYTEAFF TRBJ1-1 TRBV11-3
CASTPGGLQETQYF TRBJ2-5 TRBV12-3/TRBV12-4
CASSLGAGGRDTEAFF TRBJ1-1 TRBV7-9
CASSLGGGSHNEQFF TRBJ2-1 TRBV5-1
CSAVRGKGETQYF TRBJ2-5 TRBV20-1